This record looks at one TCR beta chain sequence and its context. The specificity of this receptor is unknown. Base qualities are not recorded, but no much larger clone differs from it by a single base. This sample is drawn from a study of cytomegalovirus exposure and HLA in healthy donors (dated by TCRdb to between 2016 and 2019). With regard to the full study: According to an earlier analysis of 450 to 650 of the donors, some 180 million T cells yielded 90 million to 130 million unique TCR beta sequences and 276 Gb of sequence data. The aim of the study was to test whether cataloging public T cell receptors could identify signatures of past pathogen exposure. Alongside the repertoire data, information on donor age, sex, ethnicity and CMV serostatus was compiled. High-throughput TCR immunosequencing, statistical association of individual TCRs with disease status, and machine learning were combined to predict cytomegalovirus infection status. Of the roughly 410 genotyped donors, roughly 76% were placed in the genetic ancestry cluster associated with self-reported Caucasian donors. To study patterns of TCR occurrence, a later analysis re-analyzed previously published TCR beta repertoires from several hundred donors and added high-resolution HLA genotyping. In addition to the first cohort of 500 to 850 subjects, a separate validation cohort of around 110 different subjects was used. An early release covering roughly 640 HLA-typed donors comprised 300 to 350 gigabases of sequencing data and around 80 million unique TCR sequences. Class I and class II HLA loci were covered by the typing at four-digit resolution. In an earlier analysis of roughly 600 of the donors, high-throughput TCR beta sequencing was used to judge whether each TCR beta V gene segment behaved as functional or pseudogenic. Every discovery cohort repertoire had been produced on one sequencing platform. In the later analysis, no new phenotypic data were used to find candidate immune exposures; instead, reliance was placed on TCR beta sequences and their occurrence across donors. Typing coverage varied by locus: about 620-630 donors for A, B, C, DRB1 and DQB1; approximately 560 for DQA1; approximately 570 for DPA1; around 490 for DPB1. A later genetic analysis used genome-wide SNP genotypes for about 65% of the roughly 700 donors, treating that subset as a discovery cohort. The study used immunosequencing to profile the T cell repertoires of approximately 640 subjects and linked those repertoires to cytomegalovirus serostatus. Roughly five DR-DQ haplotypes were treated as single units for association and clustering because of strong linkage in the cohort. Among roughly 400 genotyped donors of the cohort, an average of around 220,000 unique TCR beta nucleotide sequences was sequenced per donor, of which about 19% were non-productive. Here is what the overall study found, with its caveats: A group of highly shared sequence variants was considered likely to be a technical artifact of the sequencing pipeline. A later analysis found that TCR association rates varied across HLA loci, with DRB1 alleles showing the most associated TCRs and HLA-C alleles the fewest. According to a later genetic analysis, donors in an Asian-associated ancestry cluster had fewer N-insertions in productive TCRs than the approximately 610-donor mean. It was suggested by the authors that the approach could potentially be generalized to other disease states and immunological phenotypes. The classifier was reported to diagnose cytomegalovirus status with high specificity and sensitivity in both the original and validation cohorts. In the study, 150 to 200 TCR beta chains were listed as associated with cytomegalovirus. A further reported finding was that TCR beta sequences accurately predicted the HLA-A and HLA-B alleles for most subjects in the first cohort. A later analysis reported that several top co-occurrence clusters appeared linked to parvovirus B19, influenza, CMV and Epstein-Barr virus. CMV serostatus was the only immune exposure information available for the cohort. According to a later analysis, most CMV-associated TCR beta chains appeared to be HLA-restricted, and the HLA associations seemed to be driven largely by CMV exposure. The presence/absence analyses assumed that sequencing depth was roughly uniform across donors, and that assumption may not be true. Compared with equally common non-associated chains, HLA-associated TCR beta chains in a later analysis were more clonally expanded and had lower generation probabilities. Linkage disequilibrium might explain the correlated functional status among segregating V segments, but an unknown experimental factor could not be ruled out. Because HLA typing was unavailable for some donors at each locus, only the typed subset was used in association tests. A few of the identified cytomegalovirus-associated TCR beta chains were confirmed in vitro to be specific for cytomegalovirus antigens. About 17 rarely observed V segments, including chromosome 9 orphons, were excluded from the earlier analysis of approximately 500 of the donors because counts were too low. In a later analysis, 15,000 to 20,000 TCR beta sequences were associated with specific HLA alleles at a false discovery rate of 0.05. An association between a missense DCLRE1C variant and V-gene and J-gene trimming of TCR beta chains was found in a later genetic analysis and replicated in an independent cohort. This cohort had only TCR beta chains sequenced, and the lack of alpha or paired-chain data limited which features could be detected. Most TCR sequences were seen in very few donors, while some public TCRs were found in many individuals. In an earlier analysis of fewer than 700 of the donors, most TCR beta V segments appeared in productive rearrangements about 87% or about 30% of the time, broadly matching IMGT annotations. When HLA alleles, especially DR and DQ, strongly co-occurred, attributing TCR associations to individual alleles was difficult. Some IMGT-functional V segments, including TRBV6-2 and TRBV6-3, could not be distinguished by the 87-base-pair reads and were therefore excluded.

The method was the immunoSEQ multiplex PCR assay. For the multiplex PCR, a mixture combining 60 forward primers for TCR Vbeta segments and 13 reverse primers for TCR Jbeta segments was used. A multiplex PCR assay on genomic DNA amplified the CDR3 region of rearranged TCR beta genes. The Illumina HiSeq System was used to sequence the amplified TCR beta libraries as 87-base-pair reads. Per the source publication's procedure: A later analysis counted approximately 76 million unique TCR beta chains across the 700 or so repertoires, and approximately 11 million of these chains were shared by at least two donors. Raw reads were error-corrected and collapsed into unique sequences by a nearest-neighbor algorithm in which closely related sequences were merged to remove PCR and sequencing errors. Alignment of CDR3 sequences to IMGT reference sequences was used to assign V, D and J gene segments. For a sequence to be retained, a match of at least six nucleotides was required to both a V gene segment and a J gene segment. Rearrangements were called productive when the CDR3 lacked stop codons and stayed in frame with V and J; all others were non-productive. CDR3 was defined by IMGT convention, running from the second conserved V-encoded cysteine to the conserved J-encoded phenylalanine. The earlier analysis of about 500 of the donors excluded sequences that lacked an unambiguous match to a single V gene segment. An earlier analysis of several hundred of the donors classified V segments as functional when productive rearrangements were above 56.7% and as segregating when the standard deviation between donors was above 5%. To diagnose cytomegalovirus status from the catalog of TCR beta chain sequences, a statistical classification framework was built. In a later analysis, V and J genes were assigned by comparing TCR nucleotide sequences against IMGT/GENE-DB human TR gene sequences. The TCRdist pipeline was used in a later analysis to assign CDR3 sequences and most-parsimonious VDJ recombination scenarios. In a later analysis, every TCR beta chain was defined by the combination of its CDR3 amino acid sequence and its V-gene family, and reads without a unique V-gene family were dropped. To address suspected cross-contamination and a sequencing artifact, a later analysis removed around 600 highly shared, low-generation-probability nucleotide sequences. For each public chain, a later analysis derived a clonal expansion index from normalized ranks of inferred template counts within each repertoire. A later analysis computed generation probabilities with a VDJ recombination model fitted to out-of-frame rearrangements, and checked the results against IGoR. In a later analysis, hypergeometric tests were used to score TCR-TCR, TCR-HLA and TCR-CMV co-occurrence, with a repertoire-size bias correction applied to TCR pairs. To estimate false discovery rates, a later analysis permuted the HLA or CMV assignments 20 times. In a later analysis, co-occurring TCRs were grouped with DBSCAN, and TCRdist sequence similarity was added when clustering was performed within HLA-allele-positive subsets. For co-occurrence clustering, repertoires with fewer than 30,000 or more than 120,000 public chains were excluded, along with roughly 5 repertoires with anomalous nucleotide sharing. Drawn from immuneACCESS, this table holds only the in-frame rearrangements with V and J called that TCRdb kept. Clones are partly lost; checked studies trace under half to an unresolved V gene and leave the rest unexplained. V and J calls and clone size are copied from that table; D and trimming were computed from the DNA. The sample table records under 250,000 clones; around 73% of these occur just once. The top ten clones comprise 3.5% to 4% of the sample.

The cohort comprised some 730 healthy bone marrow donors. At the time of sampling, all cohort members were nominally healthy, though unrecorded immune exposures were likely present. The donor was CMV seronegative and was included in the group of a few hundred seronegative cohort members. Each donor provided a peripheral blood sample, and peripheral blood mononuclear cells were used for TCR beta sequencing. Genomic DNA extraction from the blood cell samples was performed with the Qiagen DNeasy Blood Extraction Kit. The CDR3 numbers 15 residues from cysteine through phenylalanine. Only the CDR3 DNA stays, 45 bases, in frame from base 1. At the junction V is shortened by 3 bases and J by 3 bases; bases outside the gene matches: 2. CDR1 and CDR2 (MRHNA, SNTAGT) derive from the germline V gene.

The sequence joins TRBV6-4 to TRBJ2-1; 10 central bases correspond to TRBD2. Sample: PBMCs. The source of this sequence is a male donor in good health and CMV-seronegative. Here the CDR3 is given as CASSEERGGYNEQFF. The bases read TGTGCCAGCAGTGAGGAGCGGGGGGGCTACAATGAGCAGTTCTTC.